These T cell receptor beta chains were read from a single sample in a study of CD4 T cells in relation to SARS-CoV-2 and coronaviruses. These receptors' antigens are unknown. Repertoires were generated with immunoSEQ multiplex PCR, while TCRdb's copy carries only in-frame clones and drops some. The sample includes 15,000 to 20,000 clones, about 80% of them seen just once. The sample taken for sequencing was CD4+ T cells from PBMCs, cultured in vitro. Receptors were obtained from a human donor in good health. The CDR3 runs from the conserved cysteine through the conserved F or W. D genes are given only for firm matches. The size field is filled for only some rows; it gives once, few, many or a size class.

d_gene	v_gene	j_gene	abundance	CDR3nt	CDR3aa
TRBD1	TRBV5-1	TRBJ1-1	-	TGCGCCAGCAGCCCAGGAGGGGGCGAGACTGAAGCTTTCTTT	CASSPGGGETEAFF
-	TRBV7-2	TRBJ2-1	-	TGTGCCAGCAGCTTAGATCCCAGCTCCTACAATGAGCAGTTCTTC	CASSLDPSSYNEQFF
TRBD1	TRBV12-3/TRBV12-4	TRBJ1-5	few	TGTGCCAGCAGTTTATGGGGACAGACCCACTTT	CASSLWGQTHF
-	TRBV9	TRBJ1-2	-	TGTGCCAGCAGCGCAGCTCTGCCATCAGGCTACACCTTC	CASSAALPSGYTF
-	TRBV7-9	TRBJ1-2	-	TGTGCCAGCAGCCCCCAAGGAGGGTCGTATGGCTACACCTTC	CASSPQGGSYGYTF
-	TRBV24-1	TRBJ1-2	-	TGTGCCACCGGGGGAGACTATGGCTACACCTTC	CATGGDYGYTF
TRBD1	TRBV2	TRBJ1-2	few	TGTGCCAGCACCGAGGGGGCAGCAAACTATGGCTACACCTTC	CASTEGAANYGYTF
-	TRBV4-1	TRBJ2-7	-	TGCGCCAGCAGCCAAGAAGTGATATGGTTCCACTACGAGCAGTACTTC	CASSQEVIWFHYEQYF
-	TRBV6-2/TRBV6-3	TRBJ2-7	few	TGTGCCAGCAGTTACTCCGCTACAGGGAAGATAGAGCAGTACTTC	CASSYSATGKIEQYF
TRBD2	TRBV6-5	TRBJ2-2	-	TGTGCCAGCAGTAGCGGGATTGACACCGGGGAGCTGTTTTTT	CASSSGIDTGELFF
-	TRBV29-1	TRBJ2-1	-	TGCAGCGTTGAGAGTCCGGGACTGAAATACAATGAGCAGTTCTTC	CSVESPGLKYNEQFF
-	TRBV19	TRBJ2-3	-	TGTGCCAGTAGACCGATGGGGGCTAGCACAGATACGCAGTATTTT	CASRPMGASTDTQYF
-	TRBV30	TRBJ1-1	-	TGTGCCTGGAACCCTCCGAGGGTAGGCGACACTGAAGCTTTCTTT	CAWNPPRVGDTEAFF
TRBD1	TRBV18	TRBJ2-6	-	TGTGCCAGCTCACTCTCGACAGGGGGCAGCTCCTCTGGGGCCAACGTCCTGACTTTC	CASSLSTGGSSSGANVLTF
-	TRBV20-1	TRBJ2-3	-	TGCAGTGCTTTCCACACAGATACGCAGTATTTT	CSAFHTDTQYF
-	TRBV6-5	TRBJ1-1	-	TGTGCCAGCAAACCTAAGGTCACAGTCTACACTGAAGCTTTCTTT	CASKPKVTVYTEAFF
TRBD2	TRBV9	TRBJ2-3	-	TGTGCCAGCAGCGTGATGACTAGCGGGAGTTGGGGTACAGATACGCAGTATTTT	CASSVMTSGSWGTDTQYF
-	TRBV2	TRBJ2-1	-	TGTGCCAGCATTTTGCTAGCGACTTACAATGAGCAGTTCTTC	CASILLATYNEQFF
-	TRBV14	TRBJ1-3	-	TGTGCCAGCAGCCAACTTGGACCGTCGACGGGAAACACCATATATTTT	CASSQLGPSTGNTIYF
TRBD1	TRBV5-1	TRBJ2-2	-	TGCGCCAGCAGACCGGGACAGAAAACCGGGGAGCTGTTTTTT	CASRPGQKTGELFF
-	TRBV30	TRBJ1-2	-	TGTGCCTGGAGTGGGGGGGACTATGGCTACACCTTC	CAWSGGDYGYTF
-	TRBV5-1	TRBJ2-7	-	TGCGCCAGCAGCTTGGACAGCAGCTCCTACGAGCAGTACTTC	CASSLDSSSYEQYF
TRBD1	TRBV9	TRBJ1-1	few	TGTGCCAGCAGCGTAGGAACAGGGGGCACTGAAGCTTTCTTT	CASSVGTGGTEAFF
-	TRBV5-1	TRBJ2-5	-	TGCGCCAGCAGCCTCGGGACCTTCCAAGAGACCCAGTACTTC	CASSLGTFQETQYF
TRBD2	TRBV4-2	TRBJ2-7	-	TGTGCCAGCAGCCAAGAGCGGACTAGCGGGAACTACGAGCAGTACTTC	CASSQERTSGNYEQYF
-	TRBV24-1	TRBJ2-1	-	TGTGCCACCAGTGATTCCCTCGGTGGGACGCTCTCCTACAATGAGCAGTTCTTC	CATSDSLGGTLSYNEQFF
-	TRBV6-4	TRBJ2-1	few	TGTGCCAGCAGCGCCGGGACTCACAATGAGCAGTTCTTC	CASSAGTHNEQFF
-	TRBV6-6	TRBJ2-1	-	TGTGCCAGCAACAACAGGGGAGGATACAATGAGCAGTTCTTC	CASNNRGGYNEQFF
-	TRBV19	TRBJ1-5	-	TGTGCCAGTAGTATAGGGGCAGATTATAGCAATCAGCCCCAGCATTTT	CASSIGADYSNQPQHF
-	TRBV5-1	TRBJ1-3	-	TGCGCCAGCAGCTTGGGGGGACCAGAATCTGGAAACACCATATATTTT	CASSLGGPESGNTIYF
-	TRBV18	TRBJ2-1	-	TGTGCCAGCTCACCTCTTAGGGAGAGGGTTGGGGATGAGCAGTTCTTC	CASSPLRERVGDEQFF
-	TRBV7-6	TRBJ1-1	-	TGTGCCAGCAGCCCAAGGGGGGGGAACACTGAAGCTTTCTTT	CASSPRGGNTEAFF
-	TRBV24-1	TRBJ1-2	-	TGTGCCACCAGCCCCGGGCCCGACGCCTATGGCTACACCTTC	CATSPGPDAYGYTF
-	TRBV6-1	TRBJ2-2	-	TGTGCCAGCAGCTACACGGCCGGGGAGCTGTTTTTT	CASSYTAGELFF
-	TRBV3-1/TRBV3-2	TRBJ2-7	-	TGTGCCAGCAGCCCCCCAGCCTCCTACGAGCAGTACTTC	CASSPPASYEQYF
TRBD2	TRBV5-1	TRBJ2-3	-	TGCGCCAGCAGCTTGGGTAGCGGGAGGCCAGATACGCAGTATTTT	CASSLGSGRPDTQYF
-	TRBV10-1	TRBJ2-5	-	TGCGCCAGCAGTGAGTCAGGGCCGAACGTGGAGACCCAGTACTTC	CASSESGPNVETQYF
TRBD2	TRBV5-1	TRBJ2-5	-	TGCGCCAGCAGCTTGGTTGTCCAGCGGGGAGAGACCCAGTACTTC	CASSLVVQRGETQYF
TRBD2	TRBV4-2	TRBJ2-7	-	TGTGCCAGCAGCCAACTCGAGGAGGGCGGGGGCGAGCAGTACTTC	CASSQLEEGGGEQYF
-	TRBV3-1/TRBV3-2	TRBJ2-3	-	TGTGCCAGCAGCCAAGATCGCCTCGGACTGAGAAGCACAGATACGCAGTATTTT	CASSQDRLGLRSTDTQYF
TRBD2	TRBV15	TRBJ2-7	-	TGTGCCACCAGCAGTCGAACTAGCGGAATCTACGAGCAGTACTTC	CATSSRTSGIYEQYF
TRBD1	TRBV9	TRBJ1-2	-	TGTGCCAGCAGCGGGGGACAGGGGGTATGGGGCTACACCTTC	CASSGGQGVWGYTF
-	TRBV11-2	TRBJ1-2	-	TGTGCCAGCAGCTTAGATAATCAGGGGCGATCCTGCACCTTC	CASSLDNQGRSCTF
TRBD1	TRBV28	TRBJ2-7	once	TGTGCCAGCAGAGGACAGGGCTTCCACGAGCAGTACTTC	CASRGQGFHEQYF
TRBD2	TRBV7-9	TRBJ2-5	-	TGTGCCAGCAGCTTAGCGCATCTTCCGGGACTAGAGCGAGAGACCCAGTACTTC	CASSLAHLPGLERETQYF
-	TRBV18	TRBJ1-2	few	TGTGCCAGCTCCCTAAACCCTACCTTCCGCGGACACATAACCTACACCTTC	CASSLNPTFRGHITYTF
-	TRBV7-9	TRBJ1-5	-	TGTGCCAGCAGCTTAATGGGGGGTGGCAATCAGCCCCAGCATTTT	CASSLMGGGNQPQHF
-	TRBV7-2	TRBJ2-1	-	TGTGCCAGCAGCCCTAGGCTAGGTGAGCAGTTCTTC	CASSPRLGEQFF
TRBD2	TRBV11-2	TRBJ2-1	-	TGTGCCAGCAGCTTAGGACTAGCGGACAATGAGCAGTTCTTC	CASSLGLADNEQFF
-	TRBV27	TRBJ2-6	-	TGTGCCAGCAGTTTAGGCCGTTCTGGGGCCAACGTCCTGACTTTC	CASSLGRSGANVLTF
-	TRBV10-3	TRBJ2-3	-	TGTGCCATAGGACAGAACACAGATACGCAGTATTTT	CAIGQNTDTQYF
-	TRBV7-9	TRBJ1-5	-	TGTGCCAGCAGCTTAGGGGGTGGCAATCAGCCCCAGCATTTT	CASSLGGGNQPQHF
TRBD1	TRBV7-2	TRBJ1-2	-	TGTGCCAGCAGCCCCCGGACAGGCGGCTACACCTTC	CASSPRTGGYTF
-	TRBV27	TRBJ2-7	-	TGTGCCAGCAGTTCCGGGGGTCAACAGGTGTACGAGCAGTACTTC	CASSSGGQQVYEQYF
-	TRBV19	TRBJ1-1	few	TGTGCCAGTAGTACCCGGACAAGAGGGAACACTGAAGCTTTCTTT	CASSTRTRGNTEAFF
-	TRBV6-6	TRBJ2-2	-	TGTGCCAGCAGTTTAAGGGCAGGGGCGAACACCGGGGAGCTGTTTTTT	CASSLRAGANTGELFF
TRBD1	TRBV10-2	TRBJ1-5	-	TGCGCCAGCACTCCGGGACAGGGGTTGGGGATGTTTCGGAATCAGCCCCAGCATTTT	CASTPGQGLGMFRNQPQHF
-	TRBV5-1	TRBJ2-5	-	TGCGCCAGCAGGTCCGTAGGGGGCCAAGAGACCCAGTACTTC	CASRSVGGQETQYF
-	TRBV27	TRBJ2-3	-	TGTGCCAGCAGTTTAGCTCTCCGCGGGACAGATACGCAGTATTTT	CASSLALRGTDTQYF
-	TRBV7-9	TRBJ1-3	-	TGTGCCAGCAGCTTGTCCTCTCTCCCTGGAAACACCATATATTTT	CASSLSSLPGNTIYF